This TCR beta chain was documented in a study of T-cell reconstitution after alpha-beta-depleted transplantation in children. Whole-study results and caveats: Expanded graft clones numbering several hundred reportedly gave rise to alpha-beta T cells about two months after transplant. Among T cells one year after transplant, newly produced cells accounted for most counts and diversity. Day-60 TCRbeta diversity that was high in some patients was derived from surviving recipient T cells and thymic progenitors.

As it was prepared, the TCRbeta library received unique molecular identifiers. TCRdb called the PCR reads again in MiXCR, with one record for every CDR3 protein. The table includes about 32,000 distinct CDR3 sequences, around 7% detected once. This clonotype was recorded many times. The antigen is not known. V was clipped by 5 bases and J by 0 bases, with 20 bases between them. The CDR3 runs to 17 residues. The germline V gene has CDR1 SGHAT and CDR2 FQNNGV. The receptor comes from a child under two years old who had a stem cell transplant for acute myeloid leukemia, so the T cells may come from the graft donor. The V call is TRBV11-2, the J call TRBJ2-7; D uncertain. The sample was peripheral blood, taken 60 days after TCRalphabeta/CD19-depleted stem cell transplant. The CDR3: CASSLGVPAQSSYEQYF. CDR3 in DNA: TGTGCCAGCAGCCTAGGCGTACCAGCGCAAAGCTCCTACGAGCAGTACTTC. The entire variable domain, with the rest obtained from reference TRBV11-2 and TRBJ2-7, is as follows: EAGVAQSPRYKIIEKRQSVAFWCNPISGHATLYWYQQILGQGPKLLIQFQNNGVVDDSQLPKDRFSAERLKGVDSTLKIQPAKLEDSAVYLCASSLGVPAQSSYEQYFGPGTRLTVT.